What follows describes a single T cell receptor beta chain. Its antigen has not been determined. There are no base qualities to consult, and no much larger clone falls within one base. The germline V gene (reference sequence) yields LNHNV for CDR1 and YYDKDF for CDR2. From the cysteine through the phenylalanine, the CDR3 covers 15 amino acids. The retained sequence is limited to the CDR3, 45 bases, with the frame set at the first base. Ends trimmed: V by 1 base, J by 7 bases; bases unmatched to a gene: 8. Library method: RT-PCR. The sample was run on an Illumina HiSeq 2500. TCRdb trimmed public reads at Q25 via fastp, called clones via MiXCR and kept in-frame beta chains. A single entry per CDR3 protein holds the most common genes and DNA from its merged rows. For this sample there are under 850,000 distinct CDR3 sequences; 15% to 20% appear just once. In total, the top ten clones hold approximately 10% of the sample.

The record originates from a study of response to subunit inactivated influenza vaccine (dated by TCRdb to the late 2010s). Turning to the overall study: To follow how T cells responded to a trivalent subunit inactivated influenza vaccine, the researchers relied on deep quantitative profiling of the T cell receptor repertoire.

The investigation overall reported the following: The authors proposed that each seasonal influenza vaccination may bring in only a limited number of new T cells.

The source of this sequence is a man aged 45-65 years who received an inactivated influenza vaccine. Donor details come from another sample of the same person, matched by shared clones. The source material was PBMCs from blood, sampled approximately 5 days after vaccination. This sequence uses TRBV15 and TRBJ2-7; 9 junctional bases match TRBD1. CDR3 sequence: CATSRGFTGGGEQYF. The DNA sequence is given as TGTGCCACCAGCAGAGGTTTTACAGGGGGCGGGGAGCAGTACTTC. The CDR3 plus the reference TRBV15 and TRBJ2-7 genes for the other parts give the full variable domain: DAMVIQNPRYQVTQFGKPVTLSCSQTLNHNVMYWYQQKSSQAPKLLFHYYDKDFNNEADTPDNFQSRRPNTSFCFLDIRSPGLGDTAMYLCATSRGFTGGGEQYFGPGTRLTVT.